This note documents a single TCR beta chain sequence. No antigen is known for it. Base qualities are not at hand, and no much larger clone is one base apart. Using the deep immunoSEQ assay, multiplex PCR amplified TCR CDR3 regions from genomic DNA. Genomic DNA extracted from each cell subset was distributed evenly over all wells of several immunoSEQ 96-well plates, and each plate served as one replicate. For sorted subsets, about 210 ng of genomic DNA, equivalent to around 31,000 T cell genomes, went into each replicate PCR. Purified libraries were quantified with a Qubit 3.0 fluorometer, sized on a Bioanalyzer 2100, and re-quantified with the KAPA Library Quantification kit. Every immunoSEQ 96-well plate was sequenced on a separate single-read 150-cycle Illumina NextSeq 550 flow cell. The study's processing was this. Because the immunoSEQ output included only junctional sequences and no quality scores, the filtering could not be the same as the filtering used for full-length reads. Sequences were annotated with PyIR, a Python wrapper for IgBLAST v1.9, using IMGT germline references to assign V/J genes and CDR3. Reads were removed for weak V/J assignments (E-value above 1e-6), missing CDR3, stop codons, out-of-frame junctions, or ambiguous translated residues. A V3J clonotype was defined by an identical inferred V gene, J gene, and CDR3 amino acid sequence. Percentage overlap between repertoires was computed as shared unique clonotypes divided by the size of the smaller repertoire. Repertoire richness was assessed with RTK rarefaction, the Chao1 estimator, and Recon v2.1 estimates of unobserved clonotypes. For all TCRbeta clonotypes obtained by the gDNA method from four donors, generation probabilities were computed with OLGA. Held by TCRdb, this immuneACCESS table contains in-frame sequences only and omits some clones. Under half of the omission traces to an unresolved V gene where checked; the cause of the rest is unknown. V and J calls and clone size are given by that table; D and trimming were obtained from the DNA. This sample is represented by around 2.5 million clones; 93% of them were singletons. Clones ranked in the top ten supply 0.35% to 0.45% of the sample.

Trimming takes 0 bases off V and 4 bases off J; junction bases not matched to a gene: 2. The CDR3 holds 15 amino acids from the cysteine to the phenylalanine. Only the CDR3 region is kept as DNA, spanning 45 bases read in frame from base 1. CDR1 and CDR2 are drawn from the germline V gene (reference sequence): SSHAT, FNYEAQ. These data originate in a study of shared clonotypes between healthy human individuals (dated by TCRdb to the early 2020s). The study in broad terms: The cohort comprised a couple of women and three men aged 18 to 49 years. Per donor, three plates each were used for CD4 naive and CD4 memory, two for CD8 naive, and one for CD8 memory. To estimate repertoire size and how much clonotypes are shared between individuals, the study performed deep sequencing of blood TCR repertoires from 4 to 6 healthy adults. To increase sequencing depth and limit assay-specific biases, TCR repertoire library preparation and sequencing were carried out by different laboratories using diverse techniques. Leukapheresis yielded between about 0.9 and 9.5 billion PBMCs per donor. Study-level results and caveats: When several donors were compared, the shared fraction of clonotypes was 5% to 6.5% for naive CD4, 3% to 4% for naive CD8, 2.3% for memory CD4, and about 0.36% for memory CD8. Even with the large sequencing depth, rarefaction of the sorted-subset datasets indicated that sequencing was incomplete. Pairwise subsampling led to the expectation that sequencing depth would affect the degree of clonotype sharing among donors. Sampling was limited to blood, and TCR repertoires in tissue likely differ from TCR repertoires in blood. Because the study included a small number of donors, the genetic and exposure-history diversity represented was limited. Naive subsets generally had larger estimated clonotype richness than memory subsets did. Compared with non-shared clonotypes, the clonotypes found in all four sorted-subset donors had higher generation probabilities.

Healthy HIV-negative adults with no recently reported acute infections or vaccinations were included as donors. Every donor was a Caucasian adult living in Nashville, Tennessee, USA. CD4+ T cells were enriched through magnetic negative selection, after which naive cells were positively selected on CD45RA and the remaining negative fraction served as the memory subset. After blood collection by leukapheresis, PBMCs were isolated using Ficoll-Histopaque density gradient centrifugation and then cryopreserved in the vapor phase of liquid nitrogen. Analytical flow cytometry was used to check the purity and quantity of every magnetically sorted T cell population. Each sorted fraction had its genomic DNA isolated and then quantified by UV absorbance on a Nanodrop 2000c.

Input material: naive CD4+ T cells from PBMCs. In the paper's terms, the cell subset or site label means: CD45RA+ positively selected. The sequence links TRBV7-7 to TRBJ2-2, and TRBD2 matches 7 of the central bases. This sequence was found in a man younger than 35 in good health. Some clones in this sample may be carry-over from other donors' samples. The bases are TGTGCCAGCAGCTTAGCGGGAGGGGTCACCGGGGAGCTGTTTTTT. Its protein is CASSLAGGVTGELFF. With all but the CDR3 taken from the reference TRBV7-7 and TRBJ2-2 genes, the full variable domain is: GAGVSQSPRYKVTKRGQDVTLRCDPISSHATLYWYQQALGQGPEFLTYFNYEAQPDKSGLPSDRFSAERPEGSISTLTIQRTEQRDSAMYRCASSLAGGVTGELFFGEGSRLTVL.